The present T cell receptor (beta chain) was sequenced within a study of T-cell reconstitution after alpha-beta-depleted transplantation in children. The TCRbeta library incorporated unique molecular identifiers. Via MiXCR, TCRdb re-called the PCR reads, giving one row per CDR3 protein. The repertoire holds 400,000 to 500,000 distinct CDR3 sequences, with approximately 11% as singletons. The origin of this receptor is a human donor who donated a stem cell graft to a child with acute myeloid leukemia. The sample here was PBMCs from the stem cell graft donor, taken from the stem cell graft.

CDR3 bases: TGTGCCGCCATGGCGACAGTGCCACCCGAGACCCAGTACTTC. The encoded protein is CAAMATVPPETQYF. The chain uses TRBV6-1 and TRBJ2-5; TRBD1 might be the D (5 bases). Germline loops: CDR1 MNHNS, CDR2 SASEGT. Trimming pared 11 bases from V and 5 bases from J, leaving 21 bases between. The CDR3 runs 14 residues.